This TCR beta chain was observed in a study of CD8+CD57+ T cells in acquired aplastic anemia. Study as a whole: Sorted CD4+ and CD8+ cells yielded about 3 ug of DNA on average. Study-wide results and caveats: In common between the patients and the controls were twenty-nine CD8+ CDR3 sequences.

As for this clonotype: Its antigen is undetermined. Relative to the germline gene, one junction end is altered; a read error may explain this.

TCR beta VDJ and CDR3 were profiled, and genomic DNA was the template. TCRdb re-called the reads through MiXCR, storing one row per CDR3 protein. The table records 180,000 or so distinct CDR3 sequences, approximately 45% of them present only once. The CDR3 totals 14 residues. Germline lookup yields CDR1 MNHEY and CDR2 SVGEGT. Sequencing input: sorted CD4+, CD8+, or CD8+CD57+ T cells (not recorded which) from PBMCs. The J gene is TRBJ2-2, the V gene TRBV6-2 or TRBV6-3; D is undetermined. The sequence derives from a human donor in good health. CDR3: CASSYSTEVEELFF. Written as DNA, the CDR3 is TGTGCCAGTAGTTACTCGACTGAGGTGGAGGAGCTGTTTTTT.